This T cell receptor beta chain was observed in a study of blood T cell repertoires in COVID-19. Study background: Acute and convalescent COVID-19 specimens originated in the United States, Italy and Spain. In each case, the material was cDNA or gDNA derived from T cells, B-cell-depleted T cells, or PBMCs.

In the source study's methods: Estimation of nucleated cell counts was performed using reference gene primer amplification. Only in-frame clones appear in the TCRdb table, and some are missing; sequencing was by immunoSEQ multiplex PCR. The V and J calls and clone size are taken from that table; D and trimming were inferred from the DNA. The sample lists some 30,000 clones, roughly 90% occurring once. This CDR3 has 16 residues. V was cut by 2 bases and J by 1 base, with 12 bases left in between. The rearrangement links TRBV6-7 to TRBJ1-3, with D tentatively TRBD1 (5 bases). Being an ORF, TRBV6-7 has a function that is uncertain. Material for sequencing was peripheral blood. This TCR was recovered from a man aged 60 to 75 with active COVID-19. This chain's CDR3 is CASSYPQGGSGNTIYF. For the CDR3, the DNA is TGTGCCAGCAGTTACCCCCAGGGAGGGTCTGGAAACACCATATATTTT.